This T cell receptor beta chain was captured in a study of Tregs in tolerant kidney transplant recipients. Study-level findings and limits: Biological reproducibility was not directly addressed in this study.

This clone was seen a single time. The antigen is undetermined. With 0 bases removed from V and 0 bases from J, the gap between germline ends came to 8 bases. Germline CDR1 is MNHNS and CDR2 is SASEGT. The CDR3 length is 15 residues. Assay: immunoSEQ multiplex PCR; the TCRdb copy retains only in-frame clones and omits some. This table has 200,000 to 300,000 clones, about four fifths appearing once. The sequence came from a human donor in good health. Material for sequencing was CD4+ T cells from blood. The V gene is TRBV6-1, the J gene TRBJ1-1; D is uncertain. The CDR3 coding sequence is TGTGCCAGCAGTGAAGCGGCATCGGTGAACACTGAAGCTTTCTTT. Translated: CASSEAASVNTEAFF.